The 2 T cell receptor beta chains below were found in one sample sequenced in a study of T cells after somatic rescue of genetic block. Some clones are missing from TCRdb's copy, which holds only in-frame ones; the method was immunoSEQ multiplex PCR. The sample includes 110,000 or so clones, approximately 90% of them seen just once. Sequenced input: peripheral blood mononuclear cells (PBMCs). The receptors originated from a woman between 18 and 30 years old.

A single count supports this clone. V and J are TRBV7-2 and TRBJ1-1; no definite D call. The length of the CDR3 is 13 residues. CDR1 SGHTA and CDR2 FQGNSA come from the germline V gene. The V gene lost 5 bases and the J gene lost 1 base, with 8 bases spanning the gap. The CDR3 protein is CASSAEGNTEAFF. The DNA of the CDR3 is TGTGCCAGCAGCGCGGAGGGGAACACTGAAGCTTTCTTT.

The rearrangement joins TRBV9 to TRBJ2-1; 9 bases fit TRBD1. The CDR3 consists of 15 residues. The germline CDR1 and CDR2 sequences are SGDLS and YYNGEE. Germline trimming cut 4 bases from V and 9 bases from J; bases unmatched to any gene: 11. The CDR3 bases are TGTGCCAGCAGCCCATTCCCGGACAGGGGAGGTGAGCAGTTCTTC. This translates into CASSPFPDRGGEQFF.